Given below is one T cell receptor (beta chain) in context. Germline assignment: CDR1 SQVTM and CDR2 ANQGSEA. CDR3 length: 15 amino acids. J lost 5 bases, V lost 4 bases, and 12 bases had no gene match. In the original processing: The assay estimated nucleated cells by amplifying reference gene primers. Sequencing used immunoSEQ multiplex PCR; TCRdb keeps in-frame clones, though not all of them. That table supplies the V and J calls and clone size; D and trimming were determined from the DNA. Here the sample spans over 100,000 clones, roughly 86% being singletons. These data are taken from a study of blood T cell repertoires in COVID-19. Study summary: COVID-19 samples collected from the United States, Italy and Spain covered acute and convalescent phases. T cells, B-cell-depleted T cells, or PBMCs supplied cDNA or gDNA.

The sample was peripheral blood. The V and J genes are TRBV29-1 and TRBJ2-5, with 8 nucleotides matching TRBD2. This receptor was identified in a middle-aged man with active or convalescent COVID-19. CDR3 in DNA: TGCAGCGTTGGTGTTAGCGGGACCCTCATTGAGACCCAGTACTTC. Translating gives CSVGVSGTLIETQYF.